Listed here are 8 T cell receptor beta chains from one sample, sequenced in a study of blood T cells in healthy people across ages. Then a second PCR, running about 6 to 11 cycles, was carried out with a sample-barcoded 5' primer and a J-beta primer mix. TCRdb fed the 5' RACE reads into MiXCR, producing one record per CDR3 protein. The sample consists of roughly 860,000 distinct CDR3 sequences, around 62% of them appearing once. The sequencing sample was made of blood. The source of these receptors is a man under 40 in good health.

This clonotype has more than one count but fewer than ten. The V and J genes are TRBV29-1 and TRBJ2-1; 7 bases agree with TRBD1. CDR3 length: 13 amino acids. Trimming at V came to 7 bases and at J to 6 bases, leaving 9 bases not matched to a gene. Germline CDR1 and CDR2: SQVTM and ANQGSEA. CDR3 DNA sequence: TGCAGCGGCTCGACAGGGACCCCCAATGAGCAGTTCTTC. Its protein product is CSGSTGTPNEQFF.

A single count supports this clonotype. The chain uses TRBV10-3 and TRBJ2-7; tentatively, D is TRBD1 (5 bases). Germline loops: CDR1 ENHRY, CDR2 SYGVKD. The CDR3 has 14 amino acids. Trimming took 6 bases from V and 4 from J, leaving 16 bases between them. The DNA for the CDR3 is TGTGCCATCAGGGGGCACGGCGAATCTTACGAGCAGTACTTC. It is translated as CAIRGHGESYEQYF.

This clonotype is a singleton in its sample. V usage is TRBV4-3 and J usage is TRBJ1-1; possibly TRBD1 for D (5 bases). CDR1 LGHNA and CDR2 YSLEER come from the germline V gene. The CDR3 length is 16 residues. Trimming removed 6 bases at V and 8 bases at J, with 25 bases between. CDR3 DNA: TGCGCCAGCAGGACCCTGGGGCCGACGACAAAACACGAAGCTTTCTTT. It yields the protein CASRTLGPTTKHEAFF.

This clonotype was seen once. The chain combines TRBV13 with TRBJ1-1, with 7 bases identical to TRBD1. The CDR3 contains 15 residues. Germline CDR1 and CDR2: PRHDT and FYEKMQ (reference sequence). V was pared by 6 bases and J by 11 bases, with 18 bases of the junction left unmatched. CDR3 coding DNA: TGTGCCAGCAGGACACCAGGGGGAGAGGTTCGGCGGGCTTTCTTT. Its protein product is CASRTPGGEVRRAFF.

The V gene is TRBV2, the J gene TRBJ2-3; tentatively, D is TRBD2 (5 bases). V was cut by 4 bases and J by 7 bases, with 21 bases left in between. The length of the CDR3 is 16 residues. Germline CDR1 is SNHLY and CDR2 is FYNNEI. The CDR3 region is CASSGPLEPAPYTQYF. The DNA for the CDR3 is TGTGCCAGCAGTGGCCCACTAGAACCGGCCCCCTATACGCAGTATTTT.

V and J are TRBV27 and TRBJ2-7; a possible D gene is TRBD2 (5 bases). Germline V lookup: CDR1 MNHEY, CDR2 SMNVEV (reference sequence). CDR3 size: 15 residues. The V end was cut by 3 bases, the J end by 0 bases, with 12 bases between. The CDR3 coding sequence is TGTGCCAGCAGTTTTACGGAGGCCTACTCCTACGAGCAGTACTTC. Protein: CASSFTEAYSYEQYF.

V is TRBV15 and J is TRBJ2-5, with TRBD1 matching 12 bases. CDR3 length: 15 residues. Germline V CDR1 and CDR2: LNHNV, YYDKDF (reference sequence). V shed 7 bases and J 3 bases; nucleotides not matched to a gene: 6. CDR3 coding DNA: TGTGCCACCAACCCGGGACAGGGGGCTAAAGAGACCCAGTACTTC. Its protein product is CATNPGQGAKETQYF.

CDR3 sequence (DNA): TGTGCCACCAGCAGGACTCCCATGGGTGAGCAGTTCTTC. It is translated as CATSRTPMGEQFF. This rearrangement joins TRBV15 to TRBJ2-1; the D is unclear. Germline V gives CDR1 LNHNV, CDR2 YYDKDF (reference sequence). The CDR3 is made up of 13 amino acids. The V end lost 3 bases, the J end lost 9 bases, and 12 bases lay between the germline ends.